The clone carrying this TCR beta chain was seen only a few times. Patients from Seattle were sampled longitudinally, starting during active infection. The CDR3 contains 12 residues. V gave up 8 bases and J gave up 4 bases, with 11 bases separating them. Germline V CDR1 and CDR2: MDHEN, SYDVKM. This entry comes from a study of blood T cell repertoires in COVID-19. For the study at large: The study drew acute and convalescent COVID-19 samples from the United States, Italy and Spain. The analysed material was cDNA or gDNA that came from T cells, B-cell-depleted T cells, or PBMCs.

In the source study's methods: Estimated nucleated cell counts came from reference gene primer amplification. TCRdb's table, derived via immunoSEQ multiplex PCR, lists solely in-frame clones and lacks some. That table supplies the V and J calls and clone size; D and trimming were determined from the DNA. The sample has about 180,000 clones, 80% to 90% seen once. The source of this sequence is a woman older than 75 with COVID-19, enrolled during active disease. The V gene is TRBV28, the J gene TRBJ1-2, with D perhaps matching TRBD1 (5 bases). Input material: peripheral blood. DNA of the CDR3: TGTGCCAGCCGCAGGGACTCCTATGGCTACACCTTC. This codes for CASRRDSYGYTF.